This is a list of T cell receptor beta chains from one sample in a study of early T cells in non-severe SARS-CoV-2 infection. TCRdb re-derived calls from the 5' RACE reads in MiXCR, one entry per CDR3 protein. This table holds about 40,000 distinct CDR3 sequences, 5.4% found once. Sequences were derived from whole blood, sampled at baseline. Every receptor here comes from an adult who was a healthcare worker with PCR-confirmed SARS-CoV-2 infection or an uninfected control (not recorded which). The conserved cysteine and the conserved F or W are not part of the CDR3 here.

V gene	J gene	CDR3 protein
TRBV6-5	TRBJ2-2	ASSYSFGGGRDSTGELF
TRBV18	TRBJ1-6	ASSPPTGTNSPLH
TRBV12-5	TRBJ2-1	ASGSHRDFLSYNEQF
TRBV5-1	TRBJ1-3	ASSLTQAAGNTIY
TRBV4-1	TRBJ2-1	ASSQVDLLVFGEQF
TRBV7-8	TRBJ2-5	ASSFLFETQY
TRBV12-3/TRBV12-4	TRBJ2-1	ASSGLAGNEQF
TRBV5-1	TRBJ2-3	ASSLGATDTQY
TRBV19	TRBJ1-5	ASSTRTVFDNQPQH
TRBV20-1	TRBJ1-1	SARDPRSTNTEAF
TRBV5-6	TRBJ2-1	ASRTSGRSYEQF
TRBV6-1	TRBJ2-2	ASSERITGELF
TRBV5-5	TRBJ2-1	ASSLGASGSGEQF
TRBV9	TRBJ1-3	ASSPQTGGFGNTIY
TRBV10-2	TRBJ2-5	ASSGVRTGAQETQY
TRBV7-8	TRBJ1-1	ASSPTGNTEAF
TRBV28	TRBJ2-1	ASSSPGQGTGNEQF
TRBV18	TRBJ1-3	ASSPDSSDSGNTIY
TRBV30	TRBJ2-2	AWMGRVLTGELF
TRBV20-1	TRBJ2-7	SARGPLPPYEQY
TRBV28	TRBJ2-5	ASSLSGTKGETQY
TRBV29-1	TRBJ2-3	SVGGTGADTQY
TRBV28	TRBJ2-3	ASSLLGLAGEDTQY
TRBV7-6	TRBJ2-7	ASSLAVGGFQLYEQY
TRBV4-1	TRBJ1-3	ASSQDAGTGNTIY
TRBV6-4	TRBJ2-7	ASSALPAYEQY
TRBV11-3	TRBJ1-1	ASIEDSLNTEAF